The present T cell receptor beta chain was sequenced within a study of sequential checkpoint blockade in melanoma. The wider study: TCRbeta immunosequencing was performed on DNA from 90 to 100 pretreatment melanoma tumor samples.

Clones were read by immunoSEQ multiplex PCR, and TCRdb kept only the in-frame ones, dropping some. Among around 19,000 clones listed, about 69% were seen once. The treatment is: randomized to nivolumab then ipilimumab (arm A) or the reverse (arm B). Germline values: CDR1 MDHEN, CDR2 SYDVKM. The CDR3 loop spans 17 amino acids. Losses at the gene ends were 8 bases for V and 0 bases for J; bases not matched to a gene: 13. The origin of this receptor is a human donor with melanoma. The starting material was tumor tissue (inferred from file names), obtained from a patient given nivolumab and ipilimumab in sequence. The chain has TRBV28 and TRBJ1-3; 7 bases match TRBD1. The CDR3 region is CASGRGGRALSGNTIYF. DNA for the CDR3: TGTGCCAGCGGTAGAGGGGGCAGGGCCCTCTCTGGAAACACCATATATTTT.